The T cell receptor (beta chain) described here comes from a study of T-cell memory formation after mild COVID-19. Across the whole study: Clusters were largely donor specific.

Broader study findings: The study found balanced CD4/CD8 in clones contracting day 15 to 85 and a CD4+ lean in later expanders. Chiefly within CM and EM were the contracting CD4+ clones; CD8+ ones were within EMRA.

Germline CDR1 is LGHDT and CDR2 is YNNKEL (reference sequence). The CDR3 sequence is 14 residues long. This clonotype was picked up a small number of times. What it recognizes is unknown. Sequence at one end of the junction differs from germline and may be a read error. 5'RACE with constant-segment primers yielded barcoded, UMI-tagged TCR alpha and TCR beta cDNA libraries. TCRdb analysed the 5' RACE reads with MiXCR anew, one entry per CDR3 protein. The sample shows under 250,000 distinct CDR3 sequences, roughly 10% of them seen only once. The sample taken for sequencing was PBMCs or a T cell subset sorted from them (not recorded which). The rearrangement uses TRBV3-1 and TRBJ2-7, with 8 bases matching TRBD2. The origin of this receptor is a man between 18 and 29 years old who had mild COVID-19 (a few samples of this study predate the infection). Cell type and time point are not known. CDR3 region: CASSQMVSERGLHF. As DNA, the CDR3 is TGTGCCAGCAGCCAAATGGTATCGGAGCGGGGGTTGCACTTC.